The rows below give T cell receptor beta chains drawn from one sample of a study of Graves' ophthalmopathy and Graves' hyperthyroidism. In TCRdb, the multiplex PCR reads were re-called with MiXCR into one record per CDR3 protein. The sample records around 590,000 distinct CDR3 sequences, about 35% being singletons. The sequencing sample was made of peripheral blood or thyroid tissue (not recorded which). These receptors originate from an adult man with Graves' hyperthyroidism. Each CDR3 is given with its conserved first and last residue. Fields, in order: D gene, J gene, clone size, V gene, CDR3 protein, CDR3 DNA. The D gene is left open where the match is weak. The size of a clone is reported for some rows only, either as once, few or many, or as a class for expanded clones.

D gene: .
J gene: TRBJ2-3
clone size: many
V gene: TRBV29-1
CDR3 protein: CSAEGRTAGDTQYF
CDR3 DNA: TGCAGCGCAGAGGGTAGGACAGCAGGAGATACGCAGTATTTT

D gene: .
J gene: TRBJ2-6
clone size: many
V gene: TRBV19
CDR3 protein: CASRHAWAGRSGANVLTF
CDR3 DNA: TGTGCCAGTAGACATGCTTGGGCAGGGAGGTCTGGGGCCAACGTCCTGACTTTC

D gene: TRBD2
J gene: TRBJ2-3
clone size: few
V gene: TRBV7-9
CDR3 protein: CATGLAGGSSTDTQYF
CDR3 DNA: TGTGCCACCGGACTAGCGGGGGGATCTAGCACAGATACGCAGTATTTT

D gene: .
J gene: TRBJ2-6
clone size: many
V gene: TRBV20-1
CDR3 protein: CSARGGPGSGANVLTF
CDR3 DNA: TGCAGTGCTAGAGGAGGCCCCGGCTCTGGGGCCAACGTCCTGACTTTC

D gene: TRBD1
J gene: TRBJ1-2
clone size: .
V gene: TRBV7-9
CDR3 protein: CASSPHMGQGYGYTF
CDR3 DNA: TGTGCCAGCAGCCCCCATATGGGACAGGGATATGGCTACACCTTC

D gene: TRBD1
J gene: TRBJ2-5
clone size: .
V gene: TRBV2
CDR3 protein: CASSRDSGVNQPQYF
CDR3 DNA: TGTGCCAGCAGTCGGGACAGTGGAGTCAATCAGCCCCAGTACTTC

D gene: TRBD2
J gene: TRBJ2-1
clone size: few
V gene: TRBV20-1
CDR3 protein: CSASVFGTSGRDEQFF
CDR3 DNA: TGCAGTGCTAGTGTCTTCGGGACTAGCGGGAGAGATGAGCAGTTCTTC

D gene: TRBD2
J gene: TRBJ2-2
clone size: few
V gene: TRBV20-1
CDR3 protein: CSARDPLAGGITGELFF
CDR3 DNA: TGCAGTGCTAGAGACCCTCTGGCGGGGGGGATCACCGGGGAGCTGTTTTTT

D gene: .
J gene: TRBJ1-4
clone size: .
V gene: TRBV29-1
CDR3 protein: CSVDPSGGEKLFF
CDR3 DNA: TGCAGCGTTGATCCCAGCGGGGGAGAAAAACTGTTTTTT

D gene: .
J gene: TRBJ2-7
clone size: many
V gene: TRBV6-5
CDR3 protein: CASSYSGTSYEQYF
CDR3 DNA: TGTGCCAGCAGTTACTCTGGCACCTCCTACGAGCAGTACTTC

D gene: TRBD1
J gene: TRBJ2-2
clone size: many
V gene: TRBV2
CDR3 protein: CATAWDRVDTGELFF
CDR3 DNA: TGTGCCACCGCGTGGGACAGGGTAGACACCGGGGAGCTGTTTTTT